This T cell receptor beta chain is drawn from a study of CD8+CD57+ T cells in acquired aplastic anemia. Study-level results: Fewer than 30 CD8+ CDR3 sequences were shared between patients and controls.

This clonotype showed up just a few times. Its matching antigen is unknown. CDR1 SGHDN and CDR2 FVKESK come from the germline V gene. The CDR3 is made up of 13 amino acids. Germline trimming cut 8 bases from V and 1 base from J; bases unmatched to any gene: 3. The authors sequenced patients whose flow cytometry had shown CD8+CD57+ cell expansion. Genomic DNA served as template for TCR beta VDJ and CDR3 profiling. TCRdb fed the reads into MiXCR, producing one record per CDR3 protein. The table has 450,000 to 600,000 distinct CDR3 sequences, about a third seen once; the top ten hold 0.82%. Source material: sorted CD4+, CD8+, or CD8+CD57+ T cells (not recorded which) from PBMCs. The TCR was taken from a human donor with aplastic anemia. The J gene is TRBJ1-1, the V gene TRBV14; 8 bases line up with TRBD1. The CDR3 nucleotides are TGTGCCAGCGGTGACAGGGGGAACACTGAAGCTTTCTTT. Amino acids: CASGDRGNTEAFF.